These 8 T cell receptor beta chains were sequenced from one sample in a study of regulatory T cells in long-lasting Graves disease. Documented time point: persistent/refractory GD, antithyroid drugs over 5 years with positive TRAb. Construction of the TCR library relied on RNA isolated from PBMCs. Both iRepertoire HTBI primers and Arm-PCR of CDR3 regions were used to build the TCR beta libraries. One entry per CDR3 protein results from TCRdb running MiXCR on the multiplex PCR reads. The profile covers about 470,000 distinct CDR3 sequences, with roughly 21% appearing a single time and roughly 7.7% taken by the ten largest. This sample comprised peripheral blood mononuclear cells (PBMCs), obtained when the disease was refractory, from a patient treated with antithyroid drugs. Source of these receptors: a female donor with Graves disease.

This clonotype was seen more than once but under ten times. The chain recombines TRBV3-1 with TRBJ1-2; a possible D gene is TRBD1 (6 bases). The length of the CDR3 is 13 residues. The germline CDR1 and CDR2 sequences are LGHDT and YNNKEL (reference sequence). Trimming stripped 1 base from V and 8 bases from J, with 11 bases between. The CDR3 region has the DNA TGTGCCAGCAGCCAAGCCGGGACAAGAGGCTACACCTTC. Protein sequence: CASSQAGTRGYTF.

This clonotype was recorded at least ten times. The CDR3 nucleotides are TGTGCCAGCAGTTTTCCCCCGGAGCCGAACACTGAAGCTTTCTTT. It yields the protein CASSFPPEPNTEAFF. V usage is TRBV12-3 or TRBV12-4 and J usage is TRBJ1-1, with no clear D. The V end lost 3 bases, the J end lost 1 base, and 12 bases lay between the germline ends. This CDR3 contains 15 residues.

This clonotype showed up just a few times. Just one base apart from a much larger clone, this may be a read error. The rearrangement uses TRBV7-2 and TRBJ2-2, with D uncertain. V lost 0 bases and J 1 base, leaving 3 bases between the germline ends. The CDR3 runs to 14 residues. CDR1 and CDR2 (germline): SGHTA, FQGNSA. DNA of the CDR3: TGTGCCAGCAGCTTAGCCTGGAACACCGGGGAGCTGTTTTTT. Translating it yields CASSLAWNTGELFF.

In this sample, this clonotype turned up many times. The CDR3 nucleotides read TGTGCCAGCAGTTTACCCGGGCAGGGAGATATTCGTTCGGGCTACACCTTC. Translated, it gives CASSLPGQGDIRSGYTF. The chain recombines TRBV28 with TRBJ1-2, with a weak D call TRBD1 (5 bases). Germline V gene data show CDR1 as MDHEN and CDR2 as SYDVKM. The CDR3 sequence is 17 residues long. V lost 2 bases, J lost 8 bases, and 24 bases lay in between.

This clonotype was observed at least ten times. The chain couples TRBV9 to TRBJ2-5, with TRBD1 matching 7 bases. The V and J ends lost 2 bases and 7 bases, in that order; junction bases with no gene match: 14. The CDR3 loop spans 16 amino acids. Looked up from germline, CDR1 is SGDLS and CDR2 is YYNGEE. The chain's CDR3 is CASSVGTARSTRTQYF. In nucleotides, the CDR3 is TGTGCCAGCAGCGTCGGGACAGCCCGATCAACTAGGACCCAGTACTTC.

This clonotype was seen at least ten times. The chain carries TRBV11-2 and TRBJ2-2; D not resolved. The CDR3 sequence is 17 residues long. Germline V gene sequence: CDR1 SGHAT, CDR2 FQNNGV. V was pared by 4 bases and J by 0 bases, with 15 bases between. CDR3 in amino acids: CASSYPASPSNTGELFF. CDR3 DNA sequence: TGTGCCAGCAGCTACCCAGCGAGCCCCTCGAACACCGGGGAGCTGTTTTTT.

This clonotype was picked up many times. This chain connects TRBV28 to TRBJ2-6; a weak D match, TRBD2 (5 bases). CDR1 and CDR2 (germline): MDHEN, SYDVKM. Trimming pared 6 bases from V and 0 bases from J, leaving 12 bases between. The CDR3 is made up of 16 amino acids. The CDR3 DNA reads TGTGCCAGCAGACGCACGGGGTACTCTGGGGCCAACGTCCTGACTTTC. Amino acids: CASRRTGYSGANVLTF.

The chain links TRBV6-1 to TRBJ2-2, with D tentatively TRBD1 (6 bases). CDR1 is MNHNS, CDR2 SASEGT, per germline. The CDR3 has 15 amino acids. The V and J ends lost 8 bases and 4 bases respectively, with 17 bases between them. The CDR3 spells CASRELTGPTGELFF. In DNA, the CDR3 is TGTGCCAGCCGCGAATTAACAGGGCCCACCGGGGAGCTGTTTTTT.